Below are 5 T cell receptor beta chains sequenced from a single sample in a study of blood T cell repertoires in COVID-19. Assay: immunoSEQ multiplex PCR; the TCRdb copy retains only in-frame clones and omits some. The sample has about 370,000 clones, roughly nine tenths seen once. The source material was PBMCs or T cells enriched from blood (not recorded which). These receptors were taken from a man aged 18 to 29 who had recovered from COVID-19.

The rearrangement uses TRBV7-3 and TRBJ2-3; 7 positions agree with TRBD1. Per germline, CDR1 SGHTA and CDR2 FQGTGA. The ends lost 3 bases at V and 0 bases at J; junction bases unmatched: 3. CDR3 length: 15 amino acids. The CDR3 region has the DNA TGTGCCAGCAGCTTGGGACAGTATAGCACAGATACGCAGTATTTT. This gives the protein CASSLGQYSTDTQYF.

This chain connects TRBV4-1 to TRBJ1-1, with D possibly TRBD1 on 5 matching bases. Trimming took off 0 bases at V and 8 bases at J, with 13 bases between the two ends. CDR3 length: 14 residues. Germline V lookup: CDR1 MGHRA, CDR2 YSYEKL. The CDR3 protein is CASSQDVQGWEAFF. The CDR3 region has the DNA TGCGCCAGCAGCCAAGATGTCCAGGGATGGGAAGCTTTCTTT.

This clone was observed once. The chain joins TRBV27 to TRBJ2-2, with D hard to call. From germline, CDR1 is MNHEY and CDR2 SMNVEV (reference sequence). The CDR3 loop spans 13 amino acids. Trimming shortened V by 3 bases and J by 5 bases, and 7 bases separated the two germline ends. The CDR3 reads CASSFVATGELFF. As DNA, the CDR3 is TGTGCCAGCAGTTTCGTTGCGACCGGGGAGCTGTTTTTT.

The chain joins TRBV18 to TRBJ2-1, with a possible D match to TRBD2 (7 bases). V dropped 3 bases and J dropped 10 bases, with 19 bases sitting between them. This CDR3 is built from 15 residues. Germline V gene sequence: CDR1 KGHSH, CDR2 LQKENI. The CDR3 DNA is TGTGCCAGCTCACCCGAGGGCGGGGGCCGCGGCGAGCAGTTCTTC. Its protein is CASSPEGGGRGEQFF.

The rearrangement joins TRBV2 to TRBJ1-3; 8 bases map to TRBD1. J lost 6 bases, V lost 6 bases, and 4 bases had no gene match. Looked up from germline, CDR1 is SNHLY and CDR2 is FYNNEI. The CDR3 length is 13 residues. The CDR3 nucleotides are TGTGCCAGCAGCTTGACAGGGGAAAACACCATATATTTT. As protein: CASSLTGENTIYF.